The sequence of this TCR beta chain was determined in a study of regulatory T cells. Overall study findings and caveats: Patient repertoires had restricted TRB V-J pairs and skewed V and J usage, most in Tregs. Control CD8+ cells showed a nonsignificant trend toward higher Shannon entropy than patient CD8+ cells.

This CDR3 has 12 residues. V lost 6 bases to trimming and J lost 6 bases, with 11 bases between them. Germline lookup yields CDR1 MDHEN and CDR2 SYDVKM. A couple of CD3G-deficient patients had more severe autoimmunity; all had some. Amplification used 52 TRBV primers and 13 TRBJ primers. The repertoire was sequenced with immunoSEQ multiplex PCR; TCRdb's copy has only in-frame clones and lacks some. The table records more than 1,500 clones, approximately 65% of them present only once. With respect to this clone: The antigen is unknown.

This receptor was taken from a person aged 25 to 39 with CD3G deficiency. The chain couples TRBV28 to TRBJ1-1; D is ambiguous. The material sequenced was CD8+ T cells sorted from blood. DNA of the CDR3: TGTGCCAGCAGCCCCGGCCGTGCTGAAGCTTTCTTT. Protein product: CASSPGRAEAFF.